This T cell receptor (beta chain) was profiled in a study of shared clonotypes between healthy human individuals. Study in general: Three plates each covered CD4 naive and memory; CD8 naive two, CD8 memory one.

The authors loaded 200 ng DNA, some 32,000 T cell genomes, into sorted-subset replicate PCRs. TCRdb's table, derived via immunoSEQ multiplex PCR, lists solely in-frame clones and lacks some. The table includes roughly 2.4 million clones, approximately 95% detected once. Study results and limitations: All-four-donor shared clonotypes had higher generation probabilities than non-shared clonotypes did.

About this clone itself: The target antigen is unknown.

V lost 3 bases and J lost 7; bases outside the gene matches: 6. The CDR3 covers 15 residues. Germline values: CDR1 KGHSH, CDR2 LQKENI. The origin of this receptor is a man aged 18 to 29 in good health. Sequenced material: naive CD4+ T cells sorted from blood. The sample's subset: CD45RA+ positively selected. This chain uses TRBV18 with TRBJ1-6; 7 nucleotides agree with TRBD1. The CDR3 DNA reads as TGTGCCAGCTCACCCGGGGACAGTTGGAATTCACCCCTCCACTTT. It is translated as CASSPGDSWNSPLHF. The variable domain in full, completed from reference TRBV18 and TRBJ1-6, reads NAGVMQNPRHLVRRRGQEARLRCSPMKGHSHVYWYRQLPEEGLKFMVYLQKENIIDESGMPKERFSAEFPKEGPSILRIQQVVRGDSAAYFCASSPGDSWNSPLHFGNGTRLTVT.